This is a list of T cell receptor beta chains from one sample in a study of identical twins. TCRdb analysed the 5' RACE reads with MiXCR anew, one entry per CDR3 protein. The sample records fewer than 900,000 distinct CDR3 sequences, approximately 21% being singletons. These data were likewise used in another study, on T cells expressing NK-cell markers.

Input material: PBMCs. All receptors come from a woman aged 18-35 years in good health. CDR3s include the opening cysteine and the closing phenylalanine or tryptophan. D genes are given only for firm matches. Only some rows state a clone size, as once, few, many or a class for expanded clones.

d_call	clone_size	v_call	j_call	cdr3_aa	cdr3_nt
TRBD1	few	TRBV20-1	TRBJ2-5	CSARGDRHRQETQYF	TGCAGTGCTAGGGGGGACAGGCACCGACAAGAGACCCAGTACTTC
-	-	TRBV6-1	TRBJ2-2	CASRPTGRYTGELFF	TGTGCCAGCAGACCTACCGGACGTTACACCGGGGAGCTGTTTTTT
-	few	TRBV29-1	TRBJ1-2	CSVEGTEGDYGYTF	TGCAGCGTTGAAGGGACGGAGGGTGACTATGGCTACACCTTC
-	few	TRBV7-3	TRBJ2-2	CASSPTVLRLTGELFF	TGTGCCAGCAGCCCCACGGTCCTGAGATTGACCGGGGAGCTGTTTTTT
-	many	TRBV11-1	TRBJ2-2	CASSLEPTGELFF	TGTGCCAGCAGCTTAGAACCCACCGGGGAGCTGTTTTTT
TRBD1	many	TRBV20-1	TRBJ2-3	CSAPRQGGTDTQYF	TGCAGTGCTCCCCGACAGGGTGGCACAGATACGCAGTATTTT
TRBD2	-	TRBV6-1	TRBJ2-2	CASSVLWGGRAGELFF	TGTGCCAGCAGTGTCCTATGGGGAGGGCGGGCCGGGGAGCTGTTTTTT
-	few	TRBV20-1	TRBJ1-1	CSAYGGTTEAFF	TGCAGTGCGTACGGGGGGACAACTGAAGCTTTCTTT
TRBD2	few	TRBV3-1	TRBJ2-7	CASSQDRLAPYEQYF	TGTGCCAGCAGCCAAGATCGACTAGCGCCCTACGAGCAGTACTTC
-	once	TRBV10-3	TRBJ2-1	CAISDGGHNSYNEQFF	TGTGCCATCAGTGACGGGGGACACAACTCCTACAATGAGCAGTTCTTC
-	-	TRBV20-1	TRBJ2-3	CSARHRDRRDTQYF	TGCAGTGCTAGACACAGGGACCGTCGAGATACGCAGTATTTT
-	-	TRBV6-6	TRBJ2-1	CAIRYRDGNEQFF	TGTGCCATACGGTACAGGGACGGCAATGAGCAGTTCTTC
-	-	TRBV29-1	TRBJ1-2	CSVRGPARYGYTF	TGCAGCGTTCGAGGGCCCGCCCGCTATGGCTACACCTTC
-	-	TRBV20-1	TRBJ1-3	CSARDSGRFNPIYF	TGCAGTGCTAGAGACTCAGGAAGGTTTAACCCCATATATTTT
-	-	TRBV29-1	TRBJ1-1	CSVAGGEMNTEAFF	TGCAGCGTCGCTGGGGGGGAAATGAACACTGAAGCTTTCTTT
TRBD2	-	TRBV7-2	TRBJ2-3	CASGLRGYTDTQYF	TGTGCCAGCGGCCTGCGGGGGTACACAGATACGCAGTATTTT
TRBD1	-	TRBV4-1	TRBJ1-4	CASSQGLTGGEKLFF	TGCGCCAGCAGCCAAGGTCTCACAGGGGGAGAAAAACTGTTTTTT
-	few	TRBV10-3	TRBJ1-2	CAITLEGEGSGYTF	TGTGCCATCACCCTTGAAGGAGAGGGAAGCGGCTACACCTTC
TRBD2	many	TRBV4-2	TRBJ2-1	CASSQFTSGSFNEQFF	TGTGCCAGCAGCCAGTTTACTAGCGGGAGTTTCAATGAGCAGTTCTTC
-	-	TRBV6-4	TRBJ2-1	CASREDSRAGNEQFF	TGTGCCAGCAGAGAGGACTCCCGGGCGGGGAATGAGCAGTTCTTC
-	-	TRBV6-1	TRBJ1-5	CASSDRPGMEPQHF	TGTGCCAGCAGTGACAGGCCGGGGATGGAGCCCCAGCATTTT
TRBD2	few	TRBV4-3	TRBJ2-1	CASSQDGSGMNEQFF	TGCGCCAGCAGCCAAGATGGTAGCGGGATGAATGAGCAGTTCTTC
-	-	TRBV7-9	TRBJ2-2	CASSSEGYTGELFF	TGTGCCAGCAGCAGTGAGGGTTACACCGGGGAGCTGTTTTTT
-	-	TRBV5-1	TRBJ2-3	CASSPVGGLDTDTQYF	TGCGCCAGCAGCCCGGTGGGGGGGCTAGACACAGATACGCAGTATTTT
-	-	TRBV12-5	TRBJ2-7	CASGLVVGQAYEQYF	TGTGCTAGTGGTTTGGTAGTGGGACAAGCCTACGAGCAGTACTTC
-	-	TRBV12-3/TRBV12-4	TRBJ2-7	CASSPRRLSYEQYF	TGTGCCAGCAGTCCCCGACGCCTCTCCTACGAGCAGTACTTC
-	-	TRBV6-2/TRBV6-3	TRBJ1-2	CASSYSITEGYGYTF	TGTGCCAGCAGTTACTCGATTACGGAGGGCTATGGCTACACCTTC